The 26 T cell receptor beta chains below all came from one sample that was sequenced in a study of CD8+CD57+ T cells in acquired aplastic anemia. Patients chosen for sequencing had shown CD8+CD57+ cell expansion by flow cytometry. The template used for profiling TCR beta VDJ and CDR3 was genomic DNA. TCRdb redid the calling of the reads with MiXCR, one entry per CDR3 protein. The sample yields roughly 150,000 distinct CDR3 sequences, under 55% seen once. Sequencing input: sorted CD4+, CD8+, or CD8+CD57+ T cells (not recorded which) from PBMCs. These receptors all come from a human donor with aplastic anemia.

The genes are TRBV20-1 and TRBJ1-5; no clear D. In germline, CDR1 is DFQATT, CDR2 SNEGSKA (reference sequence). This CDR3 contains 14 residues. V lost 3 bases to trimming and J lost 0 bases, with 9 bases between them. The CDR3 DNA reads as TGCAGTGCTAGTACCTCTTATAGCAATCAGCCCCAGCATTTT. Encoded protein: CSASTSYSNQPQHF.

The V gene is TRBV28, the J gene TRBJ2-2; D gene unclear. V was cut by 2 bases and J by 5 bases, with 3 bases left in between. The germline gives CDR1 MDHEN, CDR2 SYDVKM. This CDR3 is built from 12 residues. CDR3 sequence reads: CASSLETGELFF. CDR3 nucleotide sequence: TGTGCCAGCAGTTTAGAAACCGGGGAGCTGTTTTTT.

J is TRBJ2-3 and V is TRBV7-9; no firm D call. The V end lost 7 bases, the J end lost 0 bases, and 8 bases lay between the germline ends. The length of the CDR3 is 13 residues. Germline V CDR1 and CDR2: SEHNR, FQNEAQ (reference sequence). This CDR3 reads CASKGSSTDTQYF. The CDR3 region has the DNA TGTGCCAGCAAGGGATCTAGCACAGATACGCAGTATTTT.

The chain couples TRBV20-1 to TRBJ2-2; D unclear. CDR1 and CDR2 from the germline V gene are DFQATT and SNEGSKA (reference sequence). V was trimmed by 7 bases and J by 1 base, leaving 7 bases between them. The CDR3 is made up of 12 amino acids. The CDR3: CSVPQNTGELFF. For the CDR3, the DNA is TGCAGTGTCCCACAGAACACCGGGGAGCTGTTTTTT.

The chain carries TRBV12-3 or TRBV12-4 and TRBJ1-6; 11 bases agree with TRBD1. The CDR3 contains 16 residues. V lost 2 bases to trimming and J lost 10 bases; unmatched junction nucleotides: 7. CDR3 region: CASSLRDRGSRSPLHF. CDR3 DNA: TGTGCCAGCAGTTTAAGGGACAGGGGGAGTAGGTCACCCCTCCACTTT.

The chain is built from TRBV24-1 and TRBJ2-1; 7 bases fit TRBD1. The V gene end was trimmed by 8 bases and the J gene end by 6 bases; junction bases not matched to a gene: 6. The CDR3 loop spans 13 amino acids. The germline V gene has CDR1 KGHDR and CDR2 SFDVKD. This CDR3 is CATTRQGSNEQFF. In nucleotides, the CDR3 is TGTGCCACCACTCGACAGGGTTCCAATGAGCAGTTCTTC.

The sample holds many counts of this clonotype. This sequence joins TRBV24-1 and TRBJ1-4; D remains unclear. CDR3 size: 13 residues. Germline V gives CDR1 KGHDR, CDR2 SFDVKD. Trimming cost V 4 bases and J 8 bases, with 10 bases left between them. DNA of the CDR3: TGTGCCACCAGTGACCCCGGACGGGAAAAACTGTTTTTT. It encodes CATSDPGREKLFF.

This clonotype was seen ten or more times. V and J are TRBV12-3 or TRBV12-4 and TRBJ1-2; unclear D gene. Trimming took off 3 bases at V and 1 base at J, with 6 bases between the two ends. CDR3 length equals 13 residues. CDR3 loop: CASSLVLNYGYTF. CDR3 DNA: TGTGCCAGCAGTTTGGTGCTTAACTATGGCTACACCTTC.

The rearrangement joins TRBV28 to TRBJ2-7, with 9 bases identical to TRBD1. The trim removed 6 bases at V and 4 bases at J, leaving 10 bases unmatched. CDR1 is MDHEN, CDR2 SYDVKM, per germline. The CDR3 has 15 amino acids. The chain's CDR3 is CASSRGQGPPYEQYF. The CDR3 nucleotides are TGTGCCAGCAGCCGCGGACAGGGGCCTCCTTACGAGCAGTACTTC.

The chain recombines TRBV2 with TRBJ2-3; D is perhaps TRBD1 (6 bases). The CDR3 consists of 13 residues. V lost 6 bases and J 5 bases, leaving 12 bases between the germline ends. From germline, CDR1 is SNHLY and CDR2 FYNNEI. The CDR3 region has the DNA TGTGCCAGCAGGTCCCAGGGGAGAGATACGCAGTATTTT. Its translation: CASRSQGRDTQYF.

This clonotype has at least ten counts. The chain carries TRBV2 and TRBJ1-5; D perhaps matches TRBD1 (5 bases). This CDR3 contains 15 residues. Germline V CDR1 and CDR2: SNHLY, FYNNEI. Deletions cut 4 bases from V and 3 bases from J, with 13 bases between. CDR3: CASSGAGRSNQPQHF. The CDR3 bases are TGTGCCAGCAGTGGAGCAGGGAGGTCCAATCAGCCCCAGCATTTT.

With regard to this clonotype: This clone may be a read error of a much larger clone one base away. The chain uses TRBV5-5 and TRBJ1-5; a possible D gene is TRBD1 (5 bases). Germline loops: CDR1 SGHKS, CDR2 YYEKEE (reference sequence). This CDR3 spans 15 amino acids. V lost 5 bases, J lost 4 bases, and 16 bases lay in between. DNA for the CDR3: TGTGCCAGCAGACGAGTGCAGGGATGGAATCAGCCCCAGCATTTT. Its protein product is CASRRVQGWNQPQHF.

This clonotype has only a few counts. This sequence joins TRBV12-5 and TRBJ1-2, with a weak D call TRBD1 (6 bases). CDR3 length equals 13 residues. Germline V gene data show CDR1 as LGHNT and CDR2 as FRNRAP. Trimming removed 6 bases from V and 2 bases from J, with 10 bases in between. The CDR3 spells CASGADRNYGYTF. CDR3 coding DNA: TGTGCTAGTGGCGCCGACAGGAACTATGGCTACACCTTC.

Written as DNA, the CDR3 is TGTGCCAGCAGTGGGCGGCCTAACTATGGCTACACCTTC. Its translation: CASSGRPNYGYTF. J is TRBJ1-2 and V is TRBV2; D is ambiguous. Germline V gene data show CDR1 as SNHLY and CDR2 as FYNNEI. The CDR3 is 13 amino acids. V shed 4 bases and J shed 0 bases, with 6 bases lying between them.

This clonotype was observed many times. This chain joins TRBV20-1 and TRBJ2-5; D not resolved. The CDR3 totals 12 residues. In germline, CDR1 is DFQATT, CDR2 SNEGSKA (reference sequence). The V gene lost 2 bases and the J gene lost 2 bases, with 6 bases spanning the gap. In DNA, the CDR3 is TGCAGTGCTAGACATGGGCAAGAGACCCAGTACTTC. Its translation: CSARHGQETQYF.

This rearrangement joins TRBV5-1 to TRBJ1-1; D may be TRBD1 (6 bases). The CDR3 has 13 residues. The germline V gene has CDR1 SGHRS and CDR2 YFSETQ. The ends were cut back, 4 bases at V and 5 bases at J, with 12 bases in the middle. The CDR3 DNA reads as TGCGCCAGCAGCGCCGGGACAAAAACTGAAGCTTTCTTT. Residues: CASSAGTKTEAFF.

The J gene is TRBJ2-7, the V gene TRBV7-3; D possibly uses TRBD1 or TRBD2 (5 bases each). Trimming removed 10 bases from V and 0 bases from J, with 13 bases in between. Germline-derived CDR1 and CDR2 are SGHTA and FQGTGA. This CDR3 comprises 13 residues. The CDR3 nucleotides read TGTGCCACCAGTGCGAGGGGCTCCTACGAGCAGTACTTC. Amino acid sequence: CATSARGSYEQYF. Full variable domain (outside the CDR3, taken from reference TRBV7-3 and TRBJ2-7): GAGVSQTPSNKVTEKGKYVELRCDPISGHTALYWYRQSLGQGPEFLIYFQGTGAADDSGLPNDRFFAVRPEGSVSTLKIQRTERGDSAVYLCATSARGSYEQYFGPGTRLTVT.

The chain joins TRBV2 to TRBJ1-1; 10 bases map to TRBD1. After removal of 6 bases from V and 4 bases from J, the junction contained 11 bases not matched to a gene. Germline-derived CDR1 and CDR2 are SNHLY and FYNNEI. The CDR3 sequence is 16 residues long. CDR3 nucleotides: TGTGCCAGCAGCGCCGACAGGGGGCATTGGAGCACTGAAGCTTTCTTT. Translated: CASSADRGHWSTEAFF.

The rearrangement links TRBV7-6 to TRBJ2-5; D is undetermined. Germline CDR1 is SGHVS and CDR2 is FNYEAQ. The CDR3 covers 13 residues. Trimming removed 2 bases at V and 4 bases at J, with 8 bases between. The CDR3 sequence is CASSLRIGETQYF. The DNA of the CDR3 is TGTGCCAGCAGCTTAAGAATAGGAGAGACCCAGTACTTC.

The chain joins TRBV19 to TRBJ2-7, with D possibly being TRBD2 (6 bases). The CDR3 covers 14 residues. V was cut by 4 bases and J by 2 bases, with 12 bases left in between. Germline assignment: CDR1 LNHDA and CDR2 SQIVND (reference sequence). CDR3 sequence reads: CASSTRGSPYEQYF. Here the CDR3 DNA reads TGTGCCAGTAGTACTCGGGGGTCCCCCTACGAGCAGTACTTC.

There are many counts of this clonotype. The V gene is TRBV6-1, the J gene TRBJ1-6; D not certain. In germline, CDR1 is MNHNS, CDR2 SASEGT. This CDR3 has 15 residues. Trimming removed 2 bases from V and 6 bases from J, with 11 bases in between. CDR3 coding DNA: TGTGCCAGCAGTGAATTAATGGGGTTTAATTCACCCCTCCACTTT. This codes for CASSELMGFNSPLHF.

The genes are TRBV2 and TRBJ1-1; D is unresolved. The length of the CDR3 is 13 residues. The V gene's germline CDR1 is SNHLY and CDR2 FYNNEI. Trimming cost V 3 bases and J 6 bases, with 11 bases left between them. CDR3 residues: CASSDRLPAEAFF. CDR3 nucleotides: TGTGCCAGCAGTGACAGGCTCCCTGCTGAAGCTTTCTTT.

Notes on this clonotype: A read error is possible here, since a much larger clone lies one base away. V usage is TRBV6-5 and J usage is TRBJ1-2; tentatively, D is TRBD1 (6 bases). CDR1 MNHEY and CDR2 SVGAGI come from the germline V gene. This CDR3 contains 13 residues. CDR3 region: CASGYEQGTGYTF. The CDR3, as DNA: TGTGCCAGCGGTTACGAACAGGGTACTGGCTACACCTTC.

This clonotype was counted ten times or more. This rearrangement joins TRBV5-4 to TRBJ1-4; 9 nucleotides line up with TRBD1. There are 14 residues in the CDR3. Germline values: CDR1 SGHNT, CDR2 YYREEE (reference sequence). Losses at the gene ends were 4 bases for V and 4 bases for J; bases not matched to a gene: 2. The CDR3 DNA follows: TGTGCCAGCAGCCTGGACAGGGGTAATGAAAAACTGTTTTTT. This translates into CASSLDRGNEKLFF.

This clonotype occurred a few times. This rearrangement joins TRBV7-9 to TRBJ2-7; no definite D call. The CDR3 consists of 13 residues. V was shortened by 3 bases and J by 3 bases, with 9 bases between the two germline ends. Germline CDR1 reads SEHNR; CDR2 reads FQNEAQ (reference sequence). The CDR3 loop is CASSLFKGYEQYF. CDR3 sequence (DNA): TGTGCCAGCAGCTTGTTTAAGGGCTACGAGCAGTACTTC.

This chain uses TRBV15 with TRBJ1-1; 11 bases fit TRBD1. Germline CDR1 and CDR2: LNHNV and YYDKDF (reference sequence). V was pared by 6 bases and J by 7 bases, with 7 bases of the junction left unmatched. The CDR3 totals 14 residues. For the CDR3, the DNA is TGTGCCACCAGACAGGACAGGGGGCCTGGTGAAGCTTTCTTT. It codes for CATRQDRGPGEAFF.